The 25 T cell receptor beta chains reported below all come from one sample, sequenced in a study of long-term antiretroviral therapy in people with HIV (dated by TCRdb to between 2022 and 2023). The immunoSEQ hsTCRB v3.0 assay was used at survey level resolution to sequence the TRB variable region. In TCRdb, the immuneACCESS table is reduced to in-frame sequences with V and J assigned. These tables do not hold every clone; where another copy was compared, an unresolved V gene accounts for under half, and the others remain unexplained. A total of 35,000 to 45,000 clones appear in this sample, about four fifths of them only once. The ten largest account for around 6.5% of the sample. The sequences come from unsorted PBMCs, collected 1 year after starting antiretroviral therapy. Receptors were obtained from a man between 18 and 29 years old with HIV.

J is TRBJ2-1 and V is TRBV9, with TRBD2 as a possible D gene (5 bases). The V gene lost 4 bases and the J gene lost 2 bases, with 13 bases spanning the gap. Looked up from germline, CDR1 is SGDLS and CDR2 is YYNGEE. CDR3 length: 15 residues. CDR3 sequence reads: CASSLAGEPYNEQFF. The CDR3 DNA follows: TGTGCCAGCAGCTTAGCCGGGGAGCCCTACAATGAGCAGTTCTTC.

V and J are TRBV9 and TRBJ2-4; D is possibly TRBD1 (6 bases). The CDR3 has 17 amino acids. CDR1 SGDLS and CDR2 YYNGEE come from the germline V gene. Trimming removed 3 bases from V and 8 bases from J, with 24 bases in between. CDR3 protein: CASSASAPGTWGDIQYF. CDR3 bases: TGTGCCAGCAGCGCGTCGGCCCCCGGGACATGGGGAGACATTCAGTACTTC.

CDR3 in DNA: TGTGCCAGCAGCGGGCGGGTCGACACTGAAGCTTTCTTT. This codes for CASSGRVDTEAFF. The J gene is TRBJ1-1, the V gene TRBV2; D remains ambiguous. The V gene lost 6 bases and the J gene lost 3 bases, with 11 bases spanning the gap. Germline CDR1 and CDR2: SNHLY and FYNNEI. CDR3 size: 13 residues.

The count of this clone is one. V is TRBV4-1 and J is TRBJ1-1; 8 nucleotides line up with TRBD1. Per germline, CDR1 MGHRA and CDR2 YSYEKL. After removal of 5 bases from V and 1 base from J, the junction contained 6 bases not matched to a gene. This CDR3 is built from 15 residues. The CDR3 reads CASSTQDRANTEAFF. CDR3 DNA sequence: TGCGCCAGCAGCACTCAGGACAGGGCGAACACTGAAGCTTTCTTT.

This clone was observed a handful of times. The gene calls are TRBV9 and TRBJ1-2; tentative D call: TRBD1 (5 bases). Trimming stripped 0 bases from V and 5 bases from J, with 11 bases between. Germline V gives CDR1 SGDLS, CDR2 YYNGEE. CDR3 length: 14 residues. The CDR3 region is CASSVGGREYGYTF. The CDR3 coding sequence is TGTGCCAGCAGCGTAGGCGGCAGGGAATATGGCTACACCTTC. The full variable domain, with the rest looked up from reference TRBV9 and TRBJ1-2, is DSGVTQTPKHLITATGQRVTLRCSPRSGDLSVYWYQQSLDQGLQFLIQYYNGEERAKGNILERFSAQQFPDLHSELNLSSLELGDSALYFCASSVGGREYGYTFGSGTRLTVV.

The chain couples TRBV5-1 to TRBJ1-3; TRBD1 matches at 9 bases. The CDR3 runs 15 residues. Germline V lookup: CDR1 SGHRS, CDR2 YFSETQ. V lost 4 bases, J lost 3 bases, and 5 bases stayed unmatched. The CDR3 here is CASSVDRGYGNTIYF. CDR3 DNA: TGCGCCAGCAGCGTGGACAGGGGTTATGGAAACACCATATATTTT.

The chain uses TRBV11-2 and TRBJ2-1; D call uncertain. Per the germline V gene, CDR1 is SGHAT and CDR2 is FQNNGV. Trimming shortened V by 0 bases and J by 0 bases, and 6 bases separated the two germline ends. This CDR3 has 15 residues. CDR3 amino acids: CASSLEASSYNEQFF. DNA of the CDR3: TGTGCCAGCAGCTTAGAGGCGAGCTCCTACAATGAGCAGTTCTTC.

The V and J genes are TRBV7-9 and TRBJ2-5; D might be TRBD1 (5 bases). Germline assignment: CDR1 SEHNR and CDR2 FQNEAQ (reference sequence). With 3 bases removed from V and 3 bases from J, the gap between germline ends came to 8 bases. CDR3 length: 13 amino acids. CDR3 protein: CASSLSREETQYF. CDR3 coding DNA: TGTGCCAGCAGCTTGAGCAGGGAAGAGACCCAGTACTTC.

The rearrangement links TRBV18 to TRBJ1-5; 11 bases line up with TRBD1. This CDR3 has 15 residues. Germline trimming cut 5 bases from V and 4 bases from J; bases unmatched to any gene: 4. Germline V CDR1 and CDR2: KGHSH, LQKENI. This chain's CDR3 is CASSAGQGGNQPQHF. In nucleotides, the CDR3 is TGTGCCAGCTCAGCGGGACAGGGGGGAAATCAGCCCCAGCATTTT.

V usage is TRBV5-1 and J usage is TRBJ2-7, with 11 nucleotides matching TRBD1. This CDR3 region has 14 residues. Germline-derived CDR1 and CDR2 are SGHRS and YFSETQ. V lost 4 bases and J lost 6; bases outside the gene matches: 6. As DNA, the CDR3 is TGCGCCAGCAGCCCCGGACAGGGGGCAATCGAGCAGTACTTC. This encodes CASSPGQGAIEQYF.

The gene calls are TRBV11-3 and TRBJ2-7, with D maybe TRBD2 (6 bases). The length of the CDR3 is 15 residues. Germline CDR1 reads SGHNT; CDR2 reads YENEEA. V dropped 0 bases and J dropped 6 bases, with 15 bases sitting between them. CDR3 nucleotide sequence: TGTGCCAGCAGCTTAGATAGCGCGGGGCGCGGCGAGCAGTACTTC. It codes for CASSLDSAGRGEQYF. Variable domain in full (rest from reference TRBV11-3 and TRBJ2-7): EAGVVQSPRYKIIEKKQPVAFWCNPISGHNTLYWYLQNLGQGPELLIRYENEEAVDDSQLPKDRFSAERLKGVDSTLKIQPAELGDSAVYLCASSLDSAGRGEQYFGPGTRLTVT.

The chain employs TRBV5-4 and TRBJ2-3; TRBD1 aligns across 7 bases. J gave up 8 bases and V 4 bases, and 10 bases lay outside the gene matches. Germline assignment: CDR1 SGHNT and CDR2 YYREEE (reference sequence). The CDR3 is made up of 14 amino acids. CDR3 sequence reads: CASSATDREGTQYF. CDR3 sequence (DNA): TGTGCCAGCAGCGCTACCGACAGGGAAGGTACGCAGTATTTT.

Note on this clone: At one of its ends the junction is not consistent with the germline gene, which may arise from a read error. The chain combines TRBV4-1 with TRBJ1-1, with no clear D. From germline, CDR1 is MGHRA and CDR2 YSYEKL. This CDR3 region has 15 residues. The CDR3 DNA is TGCGCCAGCACCCAAATCGCCCTGAGGACCACTGAAGCTTTCTTT. It yields the protein CASTQIALRTTEAFF.

The rearrangement links TRBV6-5 to TRBJ2-7; D remains unclear. This CDR3 is 13 amino acids long. Germline V CDR1 and CDR2: MNHEY, SVGAGI. Trimming took 5 bases from V and 2 from J, leaving 10 bases between them. The CDR3 region has the DNA TGTGCCAGCAGTGGCTCCCAAGCCTACGAGCAGTACTTC. Protein: CASSGSQAYEQYF.

The J gene is TRBJ2-1, the V gene TRBV9; TRBD2 agrees at 10 bases. Germline V CDR1 and CDR2: SGDLS, YYNGEE. V was clipped by 2 bases and J by 4 bases; unmatched bases: 9. This CDR3 is 17 amino acids long. The CDR3 DNA follows: TGTGCCAGCAGCGTTAGGTCTAGCGGGGGATCATACAATGAGCAGTTCTTC. This gives the protein CASSVRSSGGSYNEQFF.

The rearrangement joins TRBV5-1 to TRBJ1-1, with TRBD1 matching 9 bases. V lost 4 bases to trimming and J lost 5 bases; unmatched junction nucleotides: 6. Germline V gene sequence: CDR1 SGHRS, CDR2 YFSETQ. CDR3 length equals 14 residues. As DNA, the CDR3 is TGCGCCAGCAGCCCCGGGACAGGGAATACTGAAGCTTTCTTT. It codes for CASSPGTGNTEAFF. Full variable domain (missing parts from reference TRBV5-1 and TRBJ1-1): KAGVTQTPRYLIKTRGQQVTLSCSPISGHRSVSWYQQTPGQGLQFLFEYFSETQRNKGNFPGRFSGRQFSNSRSEMNVSTLELGDSALYLCASSPGTGNTEAFFGQGTRLTVV.

This chain connects TRBV28 to TRBJ2-7, with 10 positions matching TRBD1. With 4 bases clipped from V and 5 bases from J, the junction kept 8 bases outside the gene matches. Looked up from germline, CDR1 is MDHEN and CDR2 is SYDVKM. This CDR3 contains 15 residues. CDR3 protein: CASSSVGQGGDEQYF. CDR3 in DNA: TGTGCCAGCAGTTCGGTAGGACAGGGGGGGGACGAGCAGTACTTC. The full variable domain, in which reference TRBV28 and TRBJ2-7 provide the parts outside the CDR3, is DVKVTQSSRYLVKRTGEKVFLECVQDMDHENMFWYRQDPGLGLRLIYFSYDVKMKEKGDIPEGYSVSREKKERFSLILESASTNQTSMYLCASSSVGQGGDEQYFGPGTRLTVT.

V gene TRBV29-1 combines with J gene TRBJ2-5; no firm D call. The CDR3 loop spans 15 amino acids. The ends were cut back, 1 base at V and 2 bases at J, with 14 bases in the middle. Germline values: CDR1 SQVTM, CDR2 ANQGSEA. CDR3 in amino acids: CSVEVGSSLQETQYF. In DNA form, the CDR3 reads TGCAGCGTTGAAGTGGGCAGCAGTCTACAAGAGACCCAGTACTTC.

The chain recombines TRBV12-5 with TRBJ2-1; 15 nucleotides match TRBD2. Losses at the gene ends were 6 bases for V and 4 bases for J; bases not matched to a gene: 4. Germline V gene sequence: CDR1 LGHNT, CDR2 FRNRAP. CDR3 length equals 16 residues. The CDR3 is CASGPGLAGGYNEQFF. CDR3 nucleotides: TGTGCTAGTGGCCCAGGACTAGCGGGGGGGTACAATGAGCAGTTCTTC.

This chain links TRBV5-1 with TRBJ1-1, with D possibly being TRBD1 (5 bases). Trimming removed 4 bases at V and 1 base at J, with 20 bases between. The CDR3 extends over 17 amino acids. Germline V gene data show CDR1 as SGHRS and CDR2 as YFSETQ. The CDR3 region has the DNA TGCGCCAGCAGCCCGGGACTCAAAATAGGCCAGAACACTGAAGCTTTCTTT. This gives the protein CASSPGLKIGQNTEAFF.

The genes are TRBV5-1 and TRBJ2-7, with D tentatively TRBD1 (6 bases). Germline V gene data show CDR1 as SGHRS and CDR2 as YFSETQ. Trimming left V 6 bases short and J 6 bases short, with 25 bases between. This CDR3 has 16 residues. CDR3 loop: CASTRAGASSEGEQYF. For the CDR3, the DNA is TGCGCCAGCACTCGCGCAGGGGCCTCATCCGAGGGCGAGCAGTACTTC. Using reference TRBV5-1 and TRBJ2-7 for the parts outside the CDR3, the full variable domain is KAGVTQTPRYLIKTRGQQVTLSCSPISGHRSVSWYQQTPGQGLQFLFEYFSETQRNKGNFPGRFSGRQFSNSRSEMNVSTLELGDSALYLCASTRAGASSEGEQYFGPGTRLTVT.

This chain connects TRBV6-5 to TRBJ2-3, with TRBD2 matching 7 bases. The CDR3 totals 14 residues. Trimming cost V 4 bases and J 4 bases; bases outside gene matches: 5. Germline assignment: CDR1 MNHEY and CDR2 SVGAGI. The chain's CDR3 is CASSFSREPDTQYF. In DNA, the CDR3 is TGTGCCAGCAGTTTTTCGCGGGAGCCAGATACGCAGTATTTT.

J is TRBJ2-1 and V is TRBV18, with D hard to call. Germline CDR1 KGHSH, CDR2 LQKENI. The V gene lost 3 bases and the J gene lost 7 bases, with 16 bases spanning the gap. The CDR3 is 15 amino acids. CDR3 residues: CASSPGGEKENEQFF. CDR3 DNA: TGTGCCAGCTCACCGGGTGGGGAAAAAGAGAATGAGCAGTTCTTC.

The chain has TRBV4-1 and TRBJ2-2; D is uncertain. Trimming cost V 0 bases and J 6 bases, with 8 bases left between them. This CDR3 has 14 amino acids. Germline lookup yields CDR1 MGHRA and CDR2 YSYEKL. The CDR3 DNA is TGCGCCAGCAGCCAAGAATTAACACCCGGGGAGCTGTTTTTT. Residues: CASSQELTPGELFF.

This sequence joins TRBV5-1 and TRBJ1-1, with a possible D match to TRBD1 (5 bases). This CDR3 has 14 residues. Germline V lookup: CDR1 SGHRS, CDR2 YFSETQ. Trimming removed 2 bases from V and 7 bases from J, with 15 bases in between. CDR3 DNA sequence: TGCGCCAGCAGCTTACCCGGAACGGGGGTTGAAGCTTTCTTT. This codes for CASSLPGTGVEAFF.